The subject of this entry is one T cell receptor (beta chain). Authors' processing steps: Counts of nucleated cells, estimated from reference gene primer amplification, were obtained. Assay: immunoSEQ multiplex PCR; the TCRdb copy retains only in-frame clones and omits some. V, J and clone size are taken as reported in that table, and D and trimming were inferred from the DNA itself. This sample has 130,000 or so clones, with about 91% found just once. This sample was included in a study of blood T cell repertoires in COVID-19. The CDR3 totals 14 residues. The germline CDR1 and CDR2 sequences are LGHDT and YNNKEL (reference sequence). V lost 1 base to trimming and J lost 7 bases, with 11 bases between them.

The source is an older woman with acute or convalescent COVID-19. Sequencing used peripheral blood. This chain links TRBV3-1 (or the pseudogene TRBV3-2) with TRBJ1-5, with D possibly being TRBD1 (6 bases). The DNA for the CDR3 is TGTGCCAGCAGCCAAGCGGCAGGGGTACAGCCCCAGCATTTT. It specifies CASSQAAGVQPQHF.